This T cell receptor (beta chain) was sequenced during a study of identical twins. In the case of this clonotype: Its antigen remains unknown.

From the 5' RACE reads, TCRdb called clonotypes with MiXCR, one entry per CDR3 protein. This table holds 450,000 to 650,000 distinct CDR3 sequences, more than 9% found once. CDR1 is SGHNT and CDR2 is YENEEA in the germline V gene. This CDR3 region has 15 residues. Losses at the gene ends were 5 bases for V and 2 bases for J; bases not matched to a gene: 6. Whole-study results and caveats: Analyses of zero insertions could be partly confounded by invariant MAIT and iNKT cells. There was an excess of low generation probability in the out-of-frame alpha sequences that twins shared.

This sample was shared with a second study, whose subject was yellow fever vaccine responses in identical twins.

Source material: PBMCs. The TCR was taken from a woman aged 18-29 years in good health. The chain employs TRBV11-3 and TRBJ2-5; 9 nucleotides line up with TRBD1. The CDR3 DNA sequence: TGTGCCAGCAGCCAAACAGGGGGCGGGCAAGAGACCCAGTACTTC. This encodes CASSQTGGGQETQYF. Filled out from reference TRBV11-3 and TRBJ2-5, the complete variable domain reads EAGVVQSPRYKIIEKKQPVAFWCNPISGHNTLYWYLQNLGQGPELLIRYENEEAVDDSQLPKDRFSAERLKGVDSTLKIQPAELGDSAVYLCASSQTGGGQETQYFGPGTRLLVL.